The text below deals with one T cell receptor beta chain. Clones were read by immunoSEQ multiplex PCR, and TCRdb kept only the in-frame ones, dropping some. The sample includes around 46,000 clones, about 88% seen only once; the top ten take about 5%. This record comes from a study of blood T cell repertoires in COVID-19. Overall study: PBMCs, B-cell-depleted T cells, or T cells provided the cDNA or gDNA that made up the material.

The V gene lost 3 bases and the J gene lost 1 base, with 9 bases spanning the gap. CDR1 DFQATT and CDR2 SNEGSKA come from the germline V gene (reference sequence). There are 14 residues in the CDR3. The sequenced sample was peripheral blood. The sequence came from a man in his forties or fifties with active COVID-19. V gene TRBV20-1 combines with J gene TRBJ2-2; D is ambiguous. This chain's CDR3 is CSASPGLNTGELFF. The CDR3 region has the DNA TGCAGTGCTAGTCCCGGGTTGAACACCGGGGAGCTGTTTTTT.